The sequence of this T cell receptor (beta chain) was determined in a study of control samples from healthy donors and cancer patients. The CDR3 consists of 14 residues. V lost 5 bases and J 3 bases, leaving 11 bases between the germline ends. Germline V gene sequence: CDR1 SGHTA, CDR2 FQGNSA. Sequencing used immunoSEQ multiplex PCR; TCRdb keeps in-frame clones, though not all of them. Here the sample spans about 96,000 clones, about 92% being singletons. The V call is TRBV7-2, the J call TRBJ1-3; D is perhaps TRBD1 (5 bases). The sequenced sample consisted of blood. This TCR was recovered from a man between 18 and 29 years old in good health. The CDR3, as DNA: TGTGCCAGCAGCCCCCGCAGGGATGGAAACACCATATATTTT. As protein: CASSPRRDGNTIYF.